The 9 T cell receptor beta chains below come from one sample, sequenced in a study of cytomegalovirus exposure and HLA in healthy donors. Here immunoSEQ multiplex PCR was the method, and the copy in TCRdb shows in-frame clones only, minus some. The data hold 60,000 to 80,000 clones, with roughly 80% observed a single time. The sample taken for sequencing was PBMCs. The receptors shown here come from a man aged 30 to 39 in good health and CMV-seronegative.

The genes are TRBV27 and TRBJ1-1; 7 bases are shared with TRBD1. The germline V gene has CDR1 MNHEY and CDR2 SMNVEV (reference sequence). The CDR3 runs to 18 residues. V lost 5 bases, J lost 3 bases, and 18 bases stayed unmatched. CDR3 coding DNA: TGTGCCAGCAGTGCACTGAGGACAGGAGTTGGACGGTACACTGAAGCTTTCTTT. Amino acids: CASSALRTGVGRYTEAFF.

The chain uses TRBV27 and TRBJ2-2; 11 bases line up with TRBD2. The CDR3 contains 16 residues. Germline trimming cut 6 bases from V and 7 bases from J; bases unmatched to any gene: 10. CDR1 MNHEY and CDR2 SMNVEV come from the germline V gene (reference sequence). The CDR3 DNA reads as TGTGCCAGCAGCTATAGCGGGAGGGGAGGTTTCGGGGAGCTGTTTTTT. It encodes CASSYSGRGGFGELFF.

CDR3: CASRHQGATGHNEQFF. The CDR3 DNA sequence: TGCGCCAGCAGACACCAGGGGGCTACAGGCCACAATGAGCAGTTCTTC. The chain carries TRBV5-1 and TRBJ2-1, with 8 positions matching TRBD1. CDR3 length equals 16 residues. The V gene end was trimmed by 5 bases and the J gene end by 5 bases; junction bases not matched to a gene: 12. In germline, CDR1 is SGHRS, CDR2 YFSETQ.

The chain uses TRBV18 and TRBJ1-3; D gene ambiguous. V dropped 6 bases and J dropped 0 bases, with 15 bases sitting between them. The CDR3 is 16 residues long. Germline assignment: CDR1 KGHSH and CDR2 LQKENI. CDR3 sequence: CASSRSQGDSGNTIYF. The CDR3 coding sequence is TGTGCCAGCTCTCGCTCCCAAGGAGACTCTGGAAACACCATATATTTT.

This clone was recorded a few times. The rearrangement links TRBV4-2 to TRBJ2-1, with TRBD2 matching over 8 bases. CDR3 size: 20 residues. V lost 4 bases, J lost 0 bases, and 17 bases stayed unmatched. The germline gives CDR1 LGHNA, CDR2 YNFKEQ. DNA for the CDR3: TGTGCCAGCAGCCCCACCCGGTCGGGGGGGGCCGAAGGCTCCTACAATGAGCAGTTCTTC. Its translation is CASSPTRSGGAEGSYNEQFF.

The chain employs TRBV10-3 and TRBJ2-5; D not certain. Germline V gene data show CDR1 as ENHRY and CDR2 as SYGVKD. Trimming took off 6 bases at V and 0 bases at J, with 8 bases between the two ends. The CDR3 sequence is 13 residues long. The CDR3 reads CAIRFPDQETQYF. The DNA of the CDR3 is TGTGCCATCAGATTTCCAGACCAAGAGACCCAGTACTTC.

CDR3 sequence (DNA): TGTGCCAGCAGCGTAGAGGGCAGGGGGCACTACGAGCAGTACTTC. Residues: CASSVEGRGHYEQYF. The chain couples TRBV9 to TRBJ2-7; 8 bases match TRBD1. The germline V gene has CDR1 SGDLS and CDR2 YYNGEE. The CDR3 loop spans 15 amino acids. With 0 bases clipped from V and 3 bases from J, the junction kept 5 bases outside the gene matches.

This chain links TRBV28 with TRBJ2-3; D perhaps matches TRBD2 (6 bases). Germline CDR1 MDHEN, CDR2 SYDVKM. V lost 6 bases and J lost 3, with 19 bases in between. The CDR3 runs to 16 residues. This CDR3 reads CASSQVQGSGTDTQYF. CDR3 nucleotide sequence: TGTGCCAGCAGCCAGGTCCAGGGCAGCGGGACAGATACGCAGTATTTT.

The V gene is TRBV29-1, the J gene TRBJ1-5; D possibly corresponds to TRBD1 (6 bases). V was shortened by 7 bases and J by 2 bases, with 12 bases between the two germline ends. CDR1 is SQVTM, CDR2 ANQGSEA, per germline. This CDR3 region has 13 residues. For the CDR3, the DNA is TGCAGCGCCGGGGGGCTGGGCAATCAGCCCCAGCATTTT. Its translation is CSAGGLGNQPQHF.